This section outlines one TCR beta chain sequence together with its context. Sequencing of TCR beta was undertaken in CD8+ and CD4+ T cells derived from blood. In the multiple sclerosis control group, patients were treatment-naive and had stable or active relapsing-remitting disease. Purification of the CD8+ and CD4+ T cells relied on negative isolation, and TEMRA cells underwent FACS enrichment. This record belongs to a study of CD8 T cells in Susac syndrome. Looked up from germline, CDR1 is GTSNPN and CDR2 is SVGIG (reference sequence). The CDR3 is 11 amino acids. Trimming cost V 1 base and J 5 bases, with 5 bases left between them. Random hexamers were used to reverse transcribe an amount of about 0.5 to 1 ug RNA. Multiplex immunoSEQ PCR targeted 54 Vbeta and 13 Jbeta TCR beta segments. TCRdb re-analysed the immunoSEQ multiplex PCR reads in MiXCR, keeping a single row per CDR3 protein. This table has about 300,000 distinct CDR3 sequences, 75% to 85% appearing once.

Sample: CD8+ T cells from PBMCs. The receptor's source is a human donor with multiple sclerosis. The chain couples TRBV30 to TRBJ1-2; D uncertain. CDR3 loop: CAWSGGYGYTF. The CDR3 region has the DNA TGTGCCTGGAGTGGAGGGTATGGCTACACCTTC.